The rows below give T cell receptor beta chains drawn from one sample of a study of Ad26.COV2.S vaccination and SARS-CoV-2 variants. Assay used: immunoSEQ multiplex PCR; TCRdb lists only in-frame clones, some missing. This sample has around 400,000 clones, with about nine tenths found just once. Sequencing used peripheral blood, obtained in a trial of Ad26.COV2.S vaccine versus placebo. Receptors were obtained from a person between 18 and 65 years old who received the Ad26.COV2.S COVID-19 vaccine or a placebo. The CDR3 runs from the conserved cysteine through the conserved F or W. The D gene is left open where the match is weak. The size field is filled for only some rows; it gives once, few, many or a size class.

D gene	V gene	J gene	clone size	CDR3 protein	CDR3 DNA
TRBD1	TRBV12-3/TRBV12-4	TRBJ1-2	NA	CASTGQGTGGYTF	TGTGCCAGCACCGGACAGGGAACGGGCGGCTACACCTTC
NA	TRBV14	TRBJ2-3	once	CASSQMGTNTQYF	TGTGCCAGCAGCCAGATGGGAACAAATACGCAGTATTTT
NA	TRBV6-1	TRBJ2-1	NA	CASSEGGYNEQFF	TGTGCCAGCAGTGAAGGCGGCTACAATGAGCAGTTCTTC
NA	TRBV5-1	TRBJ2-1	NA	CASSLVVGHAQYNEQFF	TGCGCCAGCAGCTTGGTCGTGGGACACGCTCAATACAATGAGCAGTTCTTC
NA	TRBV7-4	TRBJ2-7	NA	CASSRKVVRDSYEQYF	TGTGCCAGCAGTCGTAAGGTCGTACGGGACTCCTACGAGCAGTACTTC
TRBD2	TRBV13	TRBJ2-7	NA	CASSLGARGGTSGSSYEQYF	TGTGCCAGCAGCTTAGGCGCCCGGGGAGGGACTAGCGGGAGCTCCTACGAGCAGTACTTC
TRBD1	TRBV2	TRBJ2-1	NA	CASSGDRGDEQFF	TGTGCCAGCAGTGGGGACAGGGGGGATGAGCAGTTCTTC
TRBD2	TRBV3-1/TRBV3-2	TRBJ2-7	NA	CASSLASGSYEQYF	TGTGCCAGCAGCCTCGCTAGCGGATCCTACGAGCAGTACTTC
NA	TRBV24-1	TRBJ2-3	NA	CATRDSSTDTQYF	TGTGCCACCAGGGACAGCAGCACAGATACGCAGTATTTT
TRBD1	TRBV19	TRBJ1-4	NA	CASKGTGFFEKLFF	TGTGCCAGTAAAGGGACAGGGTTTTTTGAAAAACTGTTTTTT
NA	TRBV12-5	TRBJ2-7	NA	CASGIPQGIKSYEQYF	TGTGCTAGTGGGATTCCACAGGGCATCAAGAGCTACGAGCAGTACTTC
NA	TRBV7-9	TRBJ1-1	NA	CASSTGQLEAFF	TGTGCCAGCAGCACTGGACAACTTGAAGCTTTCTTT
NA	TRBV11-3	TRBJ1-1	NA	CASSLGWNTEAFF	TGTGCCAGCAGCTTAGGGTGGAACACTGAAGCTTTCTTT
NA	TRBV21-1	TRBJ1-3	few	CAIRRGTGNTIYF	TGTGCCATCCGAAGGGGCACAGGAAACACCATATATTTT
NA	TRBV12-3/TRBV12-4	TRBJ1-1	NA	CASSIDLNTEAFF	TGTGCCAGCAGTATAGATTTGAACACTGAAGCTTTCTTT
TRBD1	TRBV4-2	TRBJ1-5	NA	CASSQSPGGPGGIQPQHF	TGTGCCAGCAGCCAATCCCCAGGGGGGCCAGGGGGAATACAGCCCCAGCATTTT
TRBD1	TRBV27	TRBJ2-7	NA	CASFGQGNYEQYF	TGTGCCAGCTTCGGACAGGGTAACTACGAGCAGTACTTC
NA	TRBV29-1	TRBJ2-1	NA	CSVGPSSYNEQFF	TGCAGCGTTGGACCAAGCTCCTACAATGAGCAGTTCTTC
NA	TRBV19	TRBJ1-1	NA	CASSIRVTNTEAFF	TGTGCCAGTAGTATTCGGGTGACTAACACTGAAGCTTTCTTT
NA	TRBV6-5	TRBJ2-2	NA	CASEGENTGELFF	TGTGCCAGCGAGGGAGAAAACACCGGGGAGCTGTTTTTT
NA	TRBV29-1	TRBJ2-7	NA	CSVWTDYEQYF	TGCAGCGTGTGGACTGACTACGAGCAGTACTTC
NA	TRBV28	TRBJ1-2	NA	CASSLSPGGYGYTF	TGTGCCAGCAGTTTATCCCCAGGAGGGTATGGCTACACCTTC
NA	TRBV18	TRBJ2-7	NA	CASSPTAPGAWEQYF	TGTGCCAGCTCACCGACGGCCCCAGGAGCGTGGGAGCAGTACTTC
NA	TRBV7-2	TRBJ2-7	NA	CASSLGTGEQYF	TGTGCCAGCAGCTTAGGGACGGGGGAGCAGTACTTC